This is a list of T cell receptor beta chains from one sample in a study of cytomegalovirus exposure and HLA in healthy donors. Here immunoSEQ multiplex PCR was the method, and the copy in TCRdb shows in-frame clones only, minus some. The sample lists about 110,000 clones, approximately 81% occurring once. Sequenced sample: PBMCs. Receptors were obtained from a woman aged 30 to 39 in good health and CMV-seronegative. The conserved cysteine and the conserved F or W are not part of the CDR3 here. Each record gives: CDR3 protein, clone size, V gene. Size tells how often a clone was seen (once, few, many) or the class of an expanded clone, and some rows leave it out.

ATSRGTSATTDTQY . TRBV15
ASSSGTSWQF . TRBV11-3
ASSSRVGNTEAF once TRBV7-2
AISTAGGASYGYT once TRBV10-3
ASSEYRRGTGELF . TRBV25-1
ASSTKQGATDTQY . TRBV5-4
ASSLDAGARGRANVLT . TRBV7-9
ASSFTTGHEQY . TRBV27
ASSFRGGYYEQY . TRBV7-2
ASSVAGAPGANVLT few TRBV9
ASRPRGGQETQY . TRBV28